A single sample is the source of the 19 T cell receptor beta chains below, sequenced in a study of T cells after yellow fever vaccination. TCRdb re-analysed the 5' RACE reads in MiXCR, keeping a single row per CDR3 protein. The sample lists around 250,000 distinct CDR3 sequences, about 7% occurring once. This specimen was CD4+ T cells sorted from PBMCs, taken 15 days after the yellow fever booster vaccination. The receptors stem from a man aged 25 to 40 who received the YFV17D yellow fever vaccine.

The J gene is TRBJ2-5, the V gene TRBV5-5; 13 nucleotides agree with TRBD2. The CDR3 is 15 amino acids. Losses at the gene ends were 6 bases for V and 3 bases for J; bases not matched to a gene: 5. Per the germline V gene, CDR1 is SGHKS and CDR2 is YYEKEE (reference sequence). CDR3 loop: CASIRGTSGKETQYF. The CDR3 bases are TGTGCCAGCATCAGAGGGACTAGCGGGAAAGAGACCCAGTACTTC.

J is TRBJ1-6 and V is TRBV9; D is unresolved. V was shortened by 0 bases and J by 4 bases, with 11 bases between the two germline ends. The germline CDR1 and CDR2 sequences are SGDLS and YYNGEE. The CDR3 extends over 16 amino acids. The CDR3 DNA reads TGTGCCAGCAGCGTAGGAGGTGCTGCTTATAATTCACCCCTCCACTTT. It codes for CASSVGGAAYNSPLHF.

In its sample, this clonotype was seen many times. This CDR3 is CASSQRPGNEQFF. CDR3 coding DNA: TGCGCCAGCAGCCAACGGCCGGGGAATGAGCAGTTCTTC. The V gene is TRBV4-3, the J gene TRBJ2-1; TRBD2 is a possible D gene (5 bases). V lost 2 bases and J 7 bases, leaving 9 bases between the germline ends. The CDR3 is 13 residues long. Germline loops: CDR1 LGHNA, CDR2 YSLEER.

This clonotype was counted only a few times. The CDR3 here is CASSYKTSYNEQFF. CDR3 DNA sequence: TGTGCCAGCAGTTACAAAACCTCCTACAATGAGCAGTTCTTC. J is TRBJ2-1 and V is TRBV6-5; D remains unclear. V was clipped by 2 bases and J by 0 bases, with 5 bases between them. Germline CDR1 MNHEY, CDR2 SVGAGI. This CDR3 has 14 amino acids.

This clonotype was recorded at least ten times. CDR3 in amino acids: CASSSLAGVNEQFF. The CDR3 bases are TGTGCCAGCAGTTCACTAGCGGGAGTCAATGAGCAGTTCTTC. This chain connects TRBV6-2 or TRBV6-3 to TRBJ2-1; 11 nucleotides align to TRBD2. Germline assignment: CDR1 MNHEY and CDR2 SVGEGT. The CDR3 totals 14 residues. The trim removed 4 bases at V and 6 bases at J, leaving 2 bases unmatched.

Concerning this clonotype: A read error may explain this, as a much larger clone is one base away. The chain recombines TRBV20-1 with TRBJ2-1; D is possibly TRBD2 (6 bases). Germline V gene lookup returns CDR1 DFQATT and CDR2 SNEGSKA (reference sequence). The CDR3 is 18 amino acids. The CDR3 spells CCARDVQRVTPSYNEQFF. CDR3 sequence (DNA): TGCTGTGCTAGAGATGTCCAGCGGGTGACTCCCTCCTACAATGAGCAGTTCTTC.

This clonotype was seen a handful of times. V usage is TRBV18 and J usage is TRBJ2-7, with 8 bases aligning to TRBD2. Trimming at V came to 3 bases and at J to 6 bases, leaving 16 bases not matched to a gene. The CDR3 contains 17 residues. CDR1 and CDR2 from the germline V gene are KGHSH and LQKENI. The CDR3 nucleotides are TGTGCCAGCTCACCTGGTCCCCTGTTAGGCGGACTAGCCGAGCAGTACTTC. Encoded protein: CASSPGPLLGGLAEQYF.

This clonotype came up a few times. V is TRBV7-2 and J is TRBJ2-5; D gene uncertain. CDR1 is SGHTA and CDR2 is FQGNSA in the germline V gene. The V and J ends lost 2 bases and 0 bases respectively, with 4 bases between them. The CDR3 extends over 13 amino acids. The CDR3 DNA sequence: TGTGCCAGCAGCTTAAGACACCAAGAGACCCAGTACTTC. Amino acids: CASSLRHQETQYF.

The J gene is TRBJ2-7, the V gene TRBV3-1, with 11 bases aligning to TRBD2. The CDR3 is 15 amino acids. The V gene end was trimmed by 4 bases and the J gene end by 3 bases; junction bases not matched to a gene: 5. Germline loops: CDR1 LGHDT, CDR2 YNNKEL (reference sequence). In nucleotides, the CDR3 is TGTGCCAGCAGCCTTCAGACTAGCGGGATCTACGAGCAGTACTTC. Its translation: CASSLQTSGIYEQYF.

The sample holds a few counts of this clonotype. V is TRBV2 and J is TRBJ2-7, with a weak D call TRBD1 (5 bases). Germline V gives CDR1 SNHLY, CDR2 FYNNEI. V was pared by 4 bases and J by 6 bases, with 16 bases between. The CDR3 has 14 residues. The CDR3 reads CASSVVRVRGEQYF. As DNA, the CDR3 is TGTGCCAGCAGTGTAGTCAGGGTGCGTGGCGAGCAGTACTTC.

This clonotype has a count of ten or more. The chain links TRBV20-1 to TRBJ2-7; D remains unclear. There are 12 residues in the CDR3. The V end lost 1 base, the J end lost 5 bases, and 9 bases lay between the germline ends. CDR1 is DFQATT, CDR2 SNEGSKA, per germline (reference sequence). CDR3 in DNA: TGCAGTGCTAGAGTACGGTCCCACGAGCAGTACTTC. Residues: CSARVRSHEQYF.

This clonotype was counted many times. The rearrangement uses TRBV7-2 and TRBJ2-1; the match to TRBD2 covers 10 bases. CDR3 size: 15 residues. The junction had 3 bases not matched to a gene; V was cut back by 4 bases and J by 3 bases. Looked up from germline, CDR1 is SGHTA and CDR2 is FQGNSA. This chain's CDR3 is CASSSSSGSYNEQFF. CDR3 DNA sequence: TGTGCCAGCAGCTCCTCTAGCGGGAGCTACAATGAGCAGTTCTTC.

A note on this clonotype: The junction and the germline gene differ at one end; a read error may be behind it. V usage is TRBV5-1 and J usage is TRBJ2-7; no clear D gene. The germline V gene has CDR1 SGHRS and CDR2 YFSETQ. The CDR3 spans 15 residues. In nucleotides, the CDR3 is TGCGCCAGCAGCTTGGTAGCCCCCCCCTCCTCCGAGCAGTACTTC. This translates into CASSLVAPPSSEQYF.

This clonotype was seen more than once but under ten times. It may be a read error: a sequence one base away is much more abundant. The chain couples TRBV20-1 to TRBJ2-1; 12 positions agree with TRBD2. The CDR3 has 17 amino acids. Germline values: CDR1 DFQATT, CDR2 SNEGSKA (reference sequence). V lost 3 bases to trimming and J lost 8 bases; unmatched junction nucleotides: 14. The CDR3 region is CSASVLAGGSTLHEQFF. In nucleotides, the CDR3 is TGCAGTGCTAGTGTTCTAGCGGGAGGGTCCACCCTCCATGAGCAGTTCTTC.

Remarks on this clonotype: This may stem from a read error, because a much larger clone lies one nucleotide away. The chain couples TRBV5-6 to TRBJ2-3; the D gene is possibly TRBD2 (6 bases). Germline CDR1 and CDR2: SGHDT and YYEEEE. The CDR3 sequence is 16 residues long. The germline V and J ends were trimmed by 1 base and 2 bases, with 14 bases remaining between them. The CDR3 region is CASSLYVGGHTDTQYF. CDR3 sequence (DNA): TGTGCCAGCAGCTTGTACGTGGGAGGCCACACAGATACGCAGTATTTT.

The chain carries TRBV7-3 and TRBJ2-1; D remains unclear. The CDR3 is 15 residues long. V lost 2 bases to trimming and J lost 6 bases, with 14 bases between them. CDR1 SGHTA and CDR2 FQGTGA come from the germline V gene. In nucleotides, the CDR3 is TGTGCCAGCAGCTTATTAACCACCGCGGCCAATGAGCAGTTCTTC. As protein: CASSLLTTAANEQFF.

This clonotype was seen more than once but under ten times. The CDR3 DNA reads TGCGCCAGCAGTGACCCGCAGGCCCACGAGCAGTACTTC. Residues: CASSDPQAHEQYF. The J gene is TRBJ2-7, the V gene TRBV5-1; the D is unclear. There are 13 residues in the CDR3. Germline V gene data show CDR1 as SGHRS and CDR2 as YFSETQ. V lost 5 bases to trimming and J lost 5 bases, with 14 bases between them.

The chain recombines TRBV3-1 with TRBJ2-2; 7 bases agree with TRBD1. The trim removed 4 bases at V and 0 bases at J, leaving 8 bases unmatched. The CDR3 spans 17 residues. CDR1 LGHDT and CDR2 YNNKEL come from the germline V gene (reference sequence). CDR3 coding DNA: TGTGCCAGCAGCCGGTGGCAGGGGGTTTCGAACACCGGGGAGCTGTTTTTT. Its protein is CASSRWQGVSNTGELFF.

Many counts were recorded for this clonotype. J is TRBJ2-7 and V is TRBV21-1. TRBV21-1 is designated a pseudogene. The CDR3 sequence is 13 residues long. The CDR3 region has the DNA TGTGCCAGCAGAACCCCAAGGATTCTCGAGCAGTACTTC. Translated: CASRTPRILEQYF.